A single sample gave rise to the 26 T cell receptor beta chains below, sequenced in a study of cytomegalovirus exposure and HLA in healthy donors. Primers: 60 Vbeta forward and 13 Jbeta reverse. Sequencing used immunoSEQ multiplex PCR; TCRdb keeps in-frame clones, though not all of them. This table has about 170,000 clones, over 80% appearing once. Sequencing was performed on PBMCs. The receptors were sampled from a male donor in good health and CMV-seronegative.

The chain recombines TRBV5-1 with TRBJ2-2, with D perhaps matching TRBD1 (5 bases). This CDR3 has 17 residues. V was trimmed by 4 bases and J by 0 bases, leaving 16 bases between them. Germline V gives CDR1 SGHRS, CDR2 YFSETQ. The chain's CDR3 is CASSGEQGSANTGELFF. Written as DNA, the CDR3 is TGCGCCAGCAGCGGAGAGCAGGGTTCGGCGAACACCGGGGAGCTGTTTTTT.

The rearrangement joins TRBV7-2 to TRBJ2-5; 9 positions match TRBD2. CDR1 SGHTA and CDR2 FQGNSA come from the germline V gene. Trimming at V came to 0 bases and at J to 7 bases, leaving 9 bases not matched to a gene. The CDR3 is made up of 16 amino acids. Here the CDR3 reads CASSLAPAGGEGTQYF. CDR3 nucleotide sequence: TGTGCCAGCAGCTTAGCCCCAGCGGGGGGCGAAGGGACCCAGTACTTC.

The V gene is TRBV19, the J gene TRBJ1-2; D gene uncertain. The germline gives CDR1 LNHDA, CDR2 SQIVND (reference sequence). The length of the CDR3 is 12 residues. Trimming took 7 bases from V and 4 from J, leaving 10 bases between them. The DNA for the CDR3 is TGTGCCAGTACGGGGAGCCCCTATGGCTACACCTTC. It translates to CASTGSPYGYTF.

This chain uses TRBV5-1 with TRBJ2-1; 8 bases agree with TRBD1. Trimming took 4 bases from V and 5 from J; bases not matched to a gene: 8. Germline V CDR1 and CDR2: SGHRS, YFSETQ. CDR3 size: 15 residues. The CDR3 loop is CASSPPGQVHNEQFF. For the CDR3, the DNA is TGCGCCAGCAGCCCCCCGGGACAGGTACACAATGAGCAGTTCTTC.

The chain has TRBV6-6 and TRBJ2-2; TRBD1 might be the D (6 bases). This CDR3 comprises 15 residues. Per the germline V gene, CDR1 is MNHNY and CDR2 is SVGAGI (reference sequence). V lost 6 bases to trimming and J lost 5 bases, with 16 bases between them. CDR3 protein: CASSPGQIGTGELFF. The CDR3 region has the DNA TGTGCCAGCAGCCCCGGACAGATCGGGACCGGGGAGCTGTTTTTT.

The genes are TRBV10-3 and TRBJ2-2, with a tentative D call TRBD2 (5 bases). Germline V gene data show CDR1 as ENHRY and CDR2 as SYGVKD. CDR3 length: 14 amino acids. The germline V and J ends were trimmed by 10 bases and 6 bases, with 18 bases remaining between them. CDR3 region: CATLDERVPGELFF. The DNA for the CDR3 is TGTGCCACCTTGGACGAGAGGGTCCCCGGGGAGCTGTTTTTT.

This clone was recorded a few times. V and J are TRBV6-6 and TRBJ1-5; D is possibly TRBD1 (5 bases). The CDR3 covers 15 residues. Trimming stripped 6 bases from V and 0 bases from J, with 12 bases between. Germline loops: CDR1 MNHNY, CDR2 SVGAGI (reference sequence). The CDR3 sequence is CASRDDRYSNQPQHF. CDR3 coding DNA: TGTGCCAGCAGAGACGACAGATATAGCAATCAGCCCCAGCATTTT.

The chain has TRBV5-6 and TRBJ1-1; no definite D call. The CDR3 extends over 13 amino acids. Trimming pared 4 bases from V and 5 bases from J, leaving 12 bases between. Germline values: CDR1 SGHDT, CDR2 YYEEEE. The CDR3 reads CASSGGSVTEAFF. As DNA, the CDR3 is TGTGCCAGCAGCGGAGGTTCGGTGACTGAAGCTTTCTTT. The variable domain in full, with the rest retrieved from reference TRBV5-6 and TRBJ1-1, is DAGVTQSPTHLIKTRGQQVTLRCSPKSGHDTVSWYQQALGQGPQFIFQYYEEEERQRGNFPDRFSGHQFPNYSSELNVNALLLGDSALYLCASSGGSVTEAFFGQGTRLTVV.

The chain uses TRBV2 and TRBJ2-1; D possibly corresponds to TRBD1 (6 bases). Trimming pared 8 bases from V and 4 bases from J, leaving 12 bases between. CDR1 SNHLY and CDR2 FYNNEI come from the germline V gene. The CDR3 spans 13 residues. DNA of the CDR3: TGTGCCAGCGTTTTTGGGACATACAATGAGCAGTTCTTC. This codes for CASVFGTYNEQFF.

The genes are TRBV29-1 and TRBJ2-2, with a possible D match to TRBD1 (6 bases). CDR3 length equals 14 residues. The germline gives CDR1 SQVTM, CDR2 ANQGSEA. V lost 4 bases, J lost 1 base, and 10 bases lay in between. The CDR3 nucleotides read TGCAGCGTTGGACAGGCCATGAACACCGGGGAGCTGTTTTTT. Protein product: CSVGQAMNTGELFF.

This clone was observed a handful of times. The chain recombines TRBV2 with TRBJ1-5, with a weak D call TRBD1 (6 bases). The germline gives CDR1 SNHLY, CDR2 FYNNEI. This CDR3 has 14 amino acids. V lost 4 bases, J lost 2 bases, and 9 bases lay in between. CDR3 sequence: CASSGQVGNQPQHF. The DNA of the CDR3 is TGTGCCAGCAGTGGACAGGTGGGCAATCAGCCCCAGCATTTT. Based on the CDR3 plus reference TRBV2 and TRBJ1-5, the full variable domain is EPEVTQTPSHQVTQMGQEVILRCVPISNHLYFYWYRQILGQKVEFLVSFYNNEISEKSEIFDDQFSVERPDGSNFTLKIRSTKLEDSAMYFCASSGQVGNQPQHFGDGTRLSIL.

J is TRBJ1-1 and V is TRBV4-1; D not resolved. The CDR3 has 14 residues. V dropped 1 base and J dropped 0 bases, with 6 bases sitting between them. The germline V gene encodes CDR1 MGHRA and CDR2 YSYEKL. CDR3 residues: CASSQVRLNTEAFF. The CDR3 region has the DNA TGCGCCAGCAGCCAAGTGAGATTGAACACTGAAGCTTTCTTT.

The V and J genes are TRBV7-2 and TRBJ1-1, with TRBD1 matching 7 bases. Germline-derived CDR1 and CDR2 are SGHTA and FQGNSA. Trimming at V came to 4 bases and at J to 10 bases, leaving 12 bases not matched to a gene. The CDR3 spans 14 residues. CDR3 sequence: CASSSEGRGRRAFF. The CDR3 bases are TGTGCCAGCAGCTCCGAGGGCAGGGGGAGGAGAGCTTTCTTT.

Details on this clone: Other DNA sequences within the sample encode an identical CDR3. The chain links TRBV5-1 to TRBJ2-2, with 8 bases aligning to TRBD1. Losses at the gene ends were 5 bases for V and 4 bases for J; bases not matched to a gene: 4. The CDR3 has 14 amino acids. Germline-derived CDR1 and CDR2 are SGHRS and YFSETQ. The CDR3 DNA sequence: TGCGCCAGCAGTTATACAGGGGGCACCGGGGAGCTGTTTTTT. Its translation is CASSYTGGTGELFF.

The J gene is TRBJ2-1, the V gene TRBV9; 8 nucleotides agree with TRBD2. Trimming cost V 0 bases and J 6 bases; bases outside gene matches: 2. Germline CDR1 is SGDLS and CDR2 is YYNGEE. The CDR3 length is 14 residues. In nucleotides, the CDR3 is TGTGCCAGCAGCGTAGTTGCGGGGGGCAATGAGCAGTTCTTC. As protein: CASSVVAGGNEQFF.

The genes are TRBV5-1 and TRBJ2-7, with D maybe TRBD1 (5 bases). The germline V gene encodes CDR1 SGHRS and CDR2 YFSETQ. The CDR3 length is 15 residues. The V gene lost 4 bases and the J gene lost 3 bases, with 17 bases spanning the gap. The DNA for the CDR3 is TGCGCCAGCAGCATGGCCGACAGAGGACACTACGAGCAGTACTTC. Protein: CASSMADRGHYEQYF.

This sequence joins TRBV5-1 and TRBJ1-1, with D tentatively TRBD1 (6 bases). V lost 5 bases and J lost 3, with 14 bases in between. The CDR3 runs to 14 residues. The germline V gene encodes CDR1 SGHRS and CDR2 YFSETQ. This chain's CDR3 is CASRDPRGYTEAFF. CDR3 nucleotide sequence: TGCGCCAGCAGGGATCCCAGGGGCTACACTGAAGCTTTCTTT.

The rearrangement links TRBV30 to TRBJ2-5, with TRBD1 matching over 7 bases. The end of the DNA is better explained by TRBJ2-7, so the J call may be wrong. From germline, CDR1 is GTSNPN and CDR2 SVGIG (reference sequence). This CDR3 contains 15 residues. CDR3 in amino acids: CAWSGMRQGYYEQYF. The CDR3 nucleotides are TGTGCCTGGAGTGGCATGAGACAGGGTTACTACGAGCAGTACTTC.

The rearrangement uses TRBV11-3 and TRBJ2-1; 12 bases match TRBD2. With 3 bases clipped from V and 9 bases from J, the junction kept 6 bases outside the gene matches. Per the germline V gene, CDR1 is SGHNT and CDR2 is YENEEA. The CDR3 extends over 15 amino acids. CDR3 nucleotides: TGTGCCAGCAGCTTGGCTAGCGGGGGGGCCAGTGAGCAGTTCTTC. It codes for CASSLASGGASEQFF.

The gene calls are TRBV9 and TRBJ2-3, with D possibly matching TRBD1 (7 bases). The V gene lost 3 bases and the J gene lost 0 bases, with 11 bases spanning the gap. CDR1 and CDR2 from the germline V gene are SGDLS and YYNGEE. There are 15 residues in the CDR3. In DNA form, the CDR3 reads TGTGCCAGCAGCGCCCCAGGGGGGAGCACAGATACGCAGTATTTT. Its translation: CASSAPGGSTDTQYF.

V gene TRBV18 combines with J gene TRBJ2-1; D is perhaps TRBD1 (6 bases). This CDR3 contains 13 residues. Between the trimmed V and J ends, which lost 1 base and 6 bases, there was a span of 7 bases. Germline loops: CDR1 KGHSH, CDR2 LQKENI. This chain's CDR3 is CASSPQDSNEQFF. CDR3 in DNA: TGTGCCAGCTCACCACAGGACAGCAATGAGCAGTTCTTC.

This rearrangement joins TRBV6-5 to TRBJ1-3; D is possibly TRBD1 (6 bases). V was clipped by 2 bases and J by 8 bases, with 19 bases between them. The CDR3 consists of 16 residues. Germline V gene lookup returns CDR1 MNHEY and CDR2 SVGAGI. The CDR3 nucleotides read TGTGCCAGCAGTTACCCAGCCGGGACACTGGACGACACCATATATTTT. The encoded protein is CASSYPAGTLDDTIYF.

The V call is TRBV6-4, the J call TRBJ2-2; D perhaps matches TRBD1 (5 bases). The CDR3 runs to 16 residues. V was shortened by 5 bases and J by 1 base, with 14 bases between the two germline ends. The V gene's germline CDR1 is MRHNA and CDR2 SNTAGT. CDR3 DNA: TGTGCCAGCAGTCTGAGCGCAGGGATGAACACCGGGGAGCTGTTTTTT. As protein: CASSLSAGMNTGELFF.

In DNA, the CDR3 is TGTGCCAGCGGACTAGCGGGGGGGTTGTCCTACGAGCAGTACTTC. It encodes CASGLAGGLSYEQYF. The chain recombines TRBV6-1 with TRBJ2-7, with 15 bases fitting TRBD2. Looked up from germline, CDR1 is MNHNS and CDR2 is SASEGT. This CDR3 has 15 residues. V gave up 8 bases and J gave up 1 base; unmatched junction bases: 3.

This chain uses TRBV9 with TRBJ2-3; 7 nucleotides line up with TRBD2. After removal of 0 bases from V and 8 bases from J, the junction contained 6 bases not matched to a gene. The germline V gene encodes CDR1 SGDLS and CDR2 YYNGEE. CDR3 length: 14 residues. The DNA of the CDR3 is TGTGCCAGCAGCGTAGACGGGGGGAACCCTACGCAGTATTTT. Its translation is CASSVDGGNPTQYF.

The chain uses TRBV9 and TRBJ1-1; D is unclear. CDR3 length: 12 residues. CDR1 SGDLS and CDR2 YYNGEE come from the germline V gene. V was shortened by 0 bases and J by 11 bases, with 11 bases between the two germline ends. The CDR3 loop reads CASSVALEDAFF. The DNA for the CDR3 is TGTGCCAGCAGCGTAGCTCTGGAGGACGCTTTCTTT.